Sequencing of this T cell receptor (beta chain) was carried out in a study of blood T cell repertoires in COVID-19. Turning to the study itself: Material from acute and convalescent COVID-19 was sourced from the United States, Italy and Spain. From T cells, B-cell-depleted T cells, or PBMCs came the material, which was cDNA or gDNA.

This clone was observed a handful of times. There are 13 residues in the CDR3. Germline trimming cut 4 bases from V and 4 bases from J; bases unmatched to any gene: 4. Looked up from germline, CDR1 is SGHRS and CDR2 is YFSETQ. In the original processing: Reference gene primer amplification yielded estimated nucleated cell counts. TCRdb keeps only in-frame clones here, not all; method: immunoSEQ multiplex PCR. Clone size and V and J calls were adopted from that table, with D and trimming inferred from the DNA. Among approximately 31,000 clones, approximately 91% were seen once, and the ten largest hold about 13%.

The V gene is TRBV5-1, the J gene TRBJ1-1, with 7 bases fitting TRBD1. The sequencing sample was made of peripheral blood. The source is a human donor with active COVID-19. The donor label of this sample is uncertain. This CDR3 is CASSPSGGTEAFF. DNA for the CDR3: TGCGCCAGCAGCCCCTCAGGGGGCACTGAAGCTTTCTTT.